A single sample gave rise to the 25 T cell receptor beta chains below, sequenced in a study of graft-versus-host responses after intestinal transplantation. Here immunoSEQ multiplex PCR was the method, and the copy in TCRdb shows in-frame clones only, minus some. The table lists about 80,000 clones, 80% to 95% of them singletons. Sequences were derived from PBMCs, sampled 98 days after intestinal transplantation. The receptors originated from a human patient who received an intestinal transplant, so some T cells may come from the graft donor.

The chain couples TRBV6-5 to TRBJ2-7, with D possibly being TRBD1 (5 bases). Germline V lookup: CDR1 MNHEY, CDR2 SVGAGI. Trimming took 2 bases from V and 1 from J, leaving 15 bases between them. The CDR3 runs 16 residues. The CDR3 DNA is TGTGCCAGCAGTTACCCAGACCAGGGCCCATCCTACGAGCAGTACTTC. Protein: CASSYPDQGPSYEQYF.

J is TRBJ2-5 and V is TRBV6-5, with 7 nucleotides matching TRBD1. Per germline, CDR1 MNHEY and CDR2 SVGAGI. The junction had 3 bases not matched to a gene; V was cut back by 5 bases and J by 3 bases. The CDR3 totals 13 residues. The CDR3 here is CASSTGTEETQYF. CDR3 DNA sequence: TGTGCCAGCAGTACCGGGACAGAAGAGACCCAGTACTTC.

The V gene is TRBV6-5, the J gene TRBJ1-1, with D unresolved. CDR3 length: 14 residues. CDR1 is MNHEY and CDR2 is SVGAGI in the germline V gene. The V end lost 5 bases, the J end lost 1 base, and 11 bases lay between the germline ends. CDR3 protein: CASSGSTPNTEAFF. CDR3 DNA: TGTGCCAGCAGTGGATCGACCCCGAACACTGAAGCTTTCTTT.

The rearrangement links TRBV27 to TRBJ2-5; perhaps TRBD1 as D (6 bases). V was cut by 5 bases and J by 2 bases, with 12 bases left in between. CDR1 MNHEY and CDR2 SMNVEV come from the germline V gene (reference sequence). This CDR3 contains 14 residues. CDR3 nucleotide sequence: TGTGCCAGCAGTGACAGGTCCCCTCAAGAGACCCAGTACTTC. As protein: CASSDRSPQETQYF.

The chain combines TRBV7-2 with TRBJ2-5; the match to TRBD2 covers 10 bases. Per the germline V gene, CDR1 is SGHTA and CDR2 is FQGNSA. V trimming: 5 bases; J trimming: 1 base; junction bases outside the gene matches: 10. This CDR3 has 17 amino acids. CDR3 sequence: CASSLPSGGALQETQYF. DNA of the CDR3: TGTGCCAGCAGCCTACCGAGCGGGGGGGCCCTCCAAGAGACCCAGTACTTC.

This chain connects TRBV6-6 to TRBJ2-1; no reliable D call. Between the trimmed V and J ends, which lost 7 bases and 8 bases, there was a span of 12 bases. The length of the CDR3 is 12 residues. Germline loops: CDR1 MNHNY, CDR2 SVGAGI (reference sequence). Written as DNA, the CDR3 is TGTGCCAGCACCGCCCTTTGCGATGAGCAGTTCTTC. Amino acid sequence: CASTALCDEQFF.

This clone has only a few counts. The chain recombines TRBV6-6 with TRBJ2-1; 8 bases line up with TRBD2. Germline loops: CDR1 MNHNY, CDR2 SVGAGI (reference sequence). V lost 5 bases and J lost 5; bases outside the gene matches: 5. The CDR3 runs to 14 residues. CDR3 protein: CASSRSGDNNEQFF. For the CDR3, the DNA is TGTGCCAGCAGTCGTAGCGGGGATAACAATGAGCAGTTCTTC.

V and J are TRBV7-6 and TRBJ2-7, with a weak D call TRBD2 (6 bases). Germline values: CDR1 SGHVS, CDR2 FNYEAQ. The CDR3 runs 15 residues. V was pared by 5 bases and J by 5 bases, with 19 bases between. CDR3 nucleotide sequence: TGTGCCAGCAGCCTCCGGGACTTTCCGGACCACGAGCAGTACTTC. Translating it yields CASSLRDFPDHEQYF.

V and J are TRBV7-8 and TRBJ2-7; 7 bases line up with TRBD1. In germline, CDR1 is SGHVS, CDR2 FQNEAQ. V shed 1 base and J 0 bases; nucleotides not matched to a gene: 0. The CDR3 spans 14 residues. The CDR3 nucleotides are TGTGCCAGCAGCTTAGGGGACAGCTCCTACGAGCAGTACTTC. It translates to CASSLGDSSYEQYF. Full variable domain (missing parts from reference TRBV7-8 and TRBJ2-7): GAGVSQSPRYKVAKRGQDVALRCDPISGHVSLFWYQQALGQGPEFLTYFQNEAQLDKSGLPSDRFFAERPEGSVSTLKIQRTQQEDSAVYLCASSLGDSSYEQYFGPGTRLTVT.

The chain employs TRBV5-1 and TRBJ1-2, with 9 bases aligning to TRBD1. The CDR3 extends over 14 amino acids. V trimming: 3 bases; J trimming: 2 bases; junction bases outside the gene matches: 2. Germline CDR1 and CDR2: SGHRS and YFSETQ. This chain's CDR3 is CASSYGTGNYGYTF. CDR3 sequence (DNA): TGCGCCAGCAGCTACGGGACAGGGAACTATGGCTACACCTTC.

The chain couples TRBV13 to TRBJ1-3; D uncertain. V was shortened by 2 bases and J by 0 bases, with 11 bases between the two germline ends. The CDR3 totals 16 residues. CDR1 is PRHDT and CDR2 is FYEKMQ in the germline V gene (reference sequence). The CDR3 is CASSLLHGSSGNTIYF. DNA for the CDR3: TGTGCCAGCAGCTTACTGCACGGGAGCTCTGGAAACACCATATATTTT.

The chain uses TRBV2 and TRBJ1-2, with 9 nucleotides matching TRBD1. Germline CDR1 is SNHLY and CDR2 is FYNNEI. The ends lost 8 bases at V and 7 bases at J; junction bases unmatched: 8. This CDR3 is 13 amino acids long. This CDR3 reads CASSGQGWGGYTF. The CDR3 DNA follows: TGTGCCAGCTCGGGACAGGGATGGGGTGGCTACACCTTC.

V gene TRBV7-9 combines with J gene TRBJ2-2; tentatively, D is TRBD1 or TRBD2 (5 bases each). Germline V CDR1 and CDR2: SEHNR, FQNEAQ (reference sequence). V was pared by 5 bases and J by 1 base, with 11 bases between. The CDR3 totals 15 residues. The CDR3 DNA follows: TGTGCCAGCAGCCTCAATGGGGGGAACACCGGGGAGCTGTTTTTT. Translation: CASSLNGGNTGELFF.

The chain carries TRBV9 and TRBJ2-3, with 9 bases matching TRBD2. The germline V gene has CDR1 SGDLS and CDR2 YYNGEE. The V segment lost 0 bases and the J segment 2 bases; nucleotides outside the gene matches: 7. This CDR3 contains 17 residues. The chain's CDR3 is CASSVEEASGATDTQYF. CDR3 coding DNA: TGTGCCAGCAGCGTAGAGGAGGCTAGCGGGGCCACAGATACGCAGTATTTT.

The chain carries TRBV2 and TRBJ1-4, with D tentatively TRBD1 (5 bases). This CDR3 region has 13 residues. Trimming cost V 4 bases and J 5 bases, with 8 bases left between them. Germline V gives CDR1 SNHLY, CDR2 FYNNEI. The CDR3 sequence: CASSAGWNEKLFF. CDR3 bases: TGTGCCAGCAGTGCAGGGTGGAATGAAAAACTGTTTTTT.

The V and J genes are TRBV5-4 and TRBJ2-5, with 7 nucleotides matching TRBD2. The V gene end was trimmed by 3 bases and the J gene end by 0 bases; junction bases not matched to a gene: 2. CDR1 SGHNT and CDR2 YYREEE come from the germline V gene (reference sequence). The CDR3 runs to 14 residues. This CDR3 is CASSSSGDQETQYF. In nucleotides, the CDR3 is TGTGCCAGCAGCTCAAGCGGGGACCAAGAGACCCAGTACTTC.

The chain employs TRBV19 and TRBJ2-5, with 10 bases fitting TRBD1. Trimming removed 5 bases from V and 7 bases from J; junction bases left unmatched: 19. Germline CDR1 and CDR2: LNHDA and SQIVND (reference sequence). The CDR3 runs to 18 residues. CDR3 residues: CASSPSPPGRTGGWTQYF. In DNA, the CDR3 is TGTGCCAGTAGTCCCTCCCCCCCCGGGAGGACAGGGGGTTGGACCCAGTACTTC.

The chain links TRBV5-1 to TRBJ1-1, with D hard to call. Per the germline V gene, CDR1 is SGHRS and CDR2 is YFSETQ. CDR3 length: 13 residues. Between the trimmed V and J ends, which lost 2 bases and 7 bases, there was a span of 12 bases. The chain's CDR3 is CASSFSRVGEAFF. The CDR3 nucleotides are TGCGCCAGCAGCTTTTCAAGGGTCGGTGAAGCTTTCTTT.

The CDR3 DNA reads TGCAGTATGGGGAGGGGAGAGACCCAGTACTTC. Protein product: CSMGRGETQYF. The chain recombines TRBV20-1 with TRBJ2-5, with 7 bases identical to TRBD2. The trim removed 8 bases at V and 4 bases at J, leaving 4 bases unmatched. Germline-derived CDR1 and CDR2 are DFQATT and SNEGSKA (reference sequence). The CDR3 runs 11 residues.

V is TRBV7-3 and J is TRBJ2-4; D possibly corresponds to TRBD1 (6 bases). This CDR3 region has 20 residues. CDR1 and CDR2 from the germline V gene are SGHTA and FQGTGA. Trimming stripped 1 base from V and 0 bases from J, with 22 bases between. The CDR3 reads CASSLRNRVGSLLAKNIQYF. The CDR3 DNA follows: TGTGCCAGCAGCTTAAGGAACAGGGTGGGTTCCCTTCTAGCCAAAAACATTCAGTACTTC.

The chain links TRBV6-5 to TRBJ2-1, with TRBD2 identical over 12 bases. Germline loops: CDR1 MNHEY, CDR2 SVGAGI. The V gene end was trimmed by 7 bases and the J gene end by 4 bases; junction bases not matched to a gene: 5. This CDR3 region has 15 residues. DNA of the CDR3: TGTGCCAGCATTCCGACTAGCGGGGGATACAATGAGCAGTTCTTC. It is translated as CASIPTSGGYNEQFF.

V and J are TRBV18 and TRBJ2-3, with D tentatively TRBD1 or TRBD2 (5 bases each). The CDR3 totals 14 residues. Germline values: CDR1 KGHSH, CDR2 LQKENI. V was shortened by 4 bases and J by 1 base, with 9 bases between the two germline ends. CDR3 sequence reads: CASSHGAGTDTQYF. The CDR3 region has the DNA TGTGCCAGCTCACACGGGGCAGGCACAGATACGCAGTATTTT. Full variable domain (missing parts from reference TRBV18 and TRBJ2-3): NAGVMQNPRHLVRRRGQEARLRCSPMKGHSHVYWYRQLPEEGLKFMVYLQKENIIDESGMPKERFSAEFPKEGPSILRIQQVVRGDSAAYFCASSHGAGTDTQYFGPGTRLTVL.

The V call is TRBV5-4, the J call TRBJ1-5; the D is unclear. Germline V gene lookup returns CDR1 SGHNT and CDR2 YYREEE (reference sequence). The CDR3 spans 18 residues. V lost 5 bases to trimming and J lost 4 bases, with 25 bases between them. The CDR3 nucleotides are TGTGCCAGCAGGAGGTCGGAGGTCTTGAACGAGCAGAATCAGCCCCAGCATTTT. Protein product: CASRRSEVLNEQNQPQHF. The variable domain in full, completed from reference TRBV5-4 and TRBJ1-5, reads ETGVTQSPTHLIKTRGQQVTLRCSSQSGHNTVSWYQQALGQGPQFIFQYYREEENGRGNFPPRFSGLQFPNYSSELNVNALELDDSALYLCASRRSEVLNEQNQPQHFGDGTRLSIL.

This CDR3 reads CSASWRAGVSEQFF. The CDR3 DNA follows: TGCAGCGCCTCCTGGAGAGCGGGAGTCAGTGAGCAGTTCTTC. This rearrangement joins TRBV29-1 to TRBJ2-1; 8 bases map to TRBD2. The germline gives CDR1 SQVTM, CDR2 ANQGSEA. The junction had 14 bases not matched to a gene; V was cut back by 7 bases and J by 9 bases. The CDR3 runs to 14 residues.

The V and J genes are TRBV19 and TRBJ1-3; D remains ambiguous. Germline V lookup: CDR1 LNHDA, CDR2 SQIVND (reference sequence). CDR3 length: 15 amino acids. The germline V and J ends were trimmed by 7 bases and 2 bases, with 15 bases remaining between them. The DNA of the CDR3 is TGTGCCAGTACCGCCGGGCCCTCCCCTGGAAACACCATATATTTT. Protein sequence: CASTAGPSPGNTIYF.